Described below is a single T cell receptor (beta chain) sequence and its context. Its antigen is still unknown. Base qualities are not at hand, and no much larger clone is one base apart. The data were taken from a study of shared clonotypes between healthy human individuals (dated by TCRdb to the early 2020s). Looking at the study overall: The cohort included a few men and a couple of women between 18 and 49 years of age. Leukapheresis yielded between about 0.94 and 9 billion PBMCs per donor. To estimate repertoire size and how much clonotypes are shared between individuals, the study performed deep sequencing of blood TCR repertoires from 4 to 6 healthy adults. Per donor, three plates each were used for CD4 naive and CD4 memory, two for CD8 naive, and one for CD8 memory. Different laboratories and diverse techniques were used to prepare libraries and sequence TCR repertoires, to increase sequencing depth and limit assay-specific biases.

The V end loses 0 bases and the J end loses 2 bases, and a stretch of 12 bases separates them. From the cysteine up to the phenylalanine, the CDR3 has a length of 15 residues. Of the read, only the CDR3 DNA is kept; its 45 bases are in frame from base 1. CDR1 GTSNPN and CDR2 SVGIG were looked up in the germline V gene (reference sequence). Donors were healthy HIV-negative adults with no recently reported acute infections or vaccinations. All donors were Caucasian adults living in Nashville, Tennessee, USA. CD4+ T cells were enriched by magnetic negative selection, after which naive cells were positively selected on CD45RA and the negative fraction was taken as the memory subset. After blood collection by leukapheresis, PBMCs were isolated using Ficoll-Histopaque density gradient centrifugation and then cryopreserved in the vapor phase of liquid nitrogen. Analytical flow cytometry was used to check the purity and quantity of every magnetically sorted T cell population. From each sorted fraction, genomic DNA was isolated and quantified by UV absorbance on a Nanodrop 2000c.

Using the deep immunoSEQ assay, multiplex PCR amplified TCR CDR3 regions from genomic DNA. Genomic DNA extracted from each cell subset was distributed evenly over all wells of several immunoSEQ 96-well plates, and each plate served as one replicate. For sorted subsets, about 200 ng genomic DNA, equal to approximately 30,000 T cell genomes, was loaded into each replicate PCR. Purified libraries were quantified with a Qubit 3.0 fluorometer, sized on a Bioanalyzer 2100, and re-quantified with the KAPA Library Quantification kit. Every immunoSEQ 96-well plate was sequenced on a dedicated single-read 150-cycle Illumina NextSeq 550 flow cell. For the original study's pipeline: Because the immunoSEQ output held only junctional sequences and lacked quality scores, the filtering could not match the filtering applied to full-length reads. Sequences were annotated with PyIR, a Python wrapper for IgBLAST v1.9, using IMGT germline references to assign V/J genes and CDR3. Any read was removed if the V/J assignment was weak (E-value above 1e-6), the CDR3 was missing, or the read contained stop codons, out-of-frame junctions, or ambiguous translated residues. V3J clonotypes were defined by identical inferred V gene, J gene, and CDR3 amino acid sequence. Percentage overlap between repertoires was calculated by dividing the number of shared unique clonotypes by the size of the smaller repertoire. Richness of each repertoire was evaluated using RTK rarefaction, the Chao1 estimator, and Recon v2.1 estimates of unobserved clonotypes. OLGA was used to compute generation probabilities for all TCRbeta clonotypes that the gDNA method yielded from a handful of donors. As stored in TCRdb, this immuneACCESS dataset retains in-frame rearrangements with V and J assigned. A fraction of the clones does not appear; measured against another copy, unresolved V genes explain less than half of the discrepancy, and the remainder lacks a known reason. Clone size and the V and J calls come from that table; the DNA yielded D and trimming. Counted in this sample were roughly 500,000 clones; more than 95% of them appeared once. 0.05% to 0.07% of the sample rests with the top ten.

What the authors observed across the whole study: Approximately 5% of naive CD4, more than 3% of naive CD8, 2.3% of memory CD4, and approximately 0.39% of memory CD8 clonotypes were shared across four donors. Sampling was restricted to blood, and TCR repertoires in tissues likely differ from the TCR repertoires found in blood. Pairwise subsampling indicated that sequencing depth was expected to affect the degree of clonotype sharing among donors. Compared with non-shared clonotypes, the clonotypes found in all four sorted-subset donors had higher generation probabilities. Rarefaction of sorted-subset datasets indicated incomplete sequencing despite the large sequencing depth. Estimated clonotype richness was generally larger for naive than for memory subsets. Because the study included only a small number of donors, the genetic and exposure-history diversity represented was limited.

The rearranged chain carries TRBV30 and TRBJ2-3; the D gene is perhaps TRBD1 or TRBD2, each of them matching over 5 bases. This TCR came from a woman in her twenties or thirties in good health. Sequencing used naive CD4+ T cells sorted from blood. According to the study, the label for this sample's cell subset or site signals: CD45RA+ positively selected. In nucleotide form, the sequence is TGTGCCTGGAGTGTGGGACGGGGTGACACAGATACGCAGTATTTT. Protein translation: CAWSVGRGDTDTQYF.